This TCR beta chain was sequenced for a study of cytomegalovirus exposure and HLA in healthy donors. Study findings and constraints: A link between a missense DCLRE1C variant and TCR beta V- and J-gene trimming emerged from a later analysis. Using a false discovery rate of 0.05, a later analysis showed that 16,000 or so TCR beta sequences were associated with HLA alleles. Earlier analysis found most TCR beta V segments productive about 87% or about 30% of the time. Among immune exposure information, only CMV serostatus was available.

Comments on this clone: The antigen remains unidentified.

PCR amplification relied on 60 Vbeta primers (plus 13 Jbeta primers). Clones were read by immunoSEQ multiplex PCR, and TCRdb kept only the in-frame ones, dropping some. The data show under 150,000 clones, roughly 9% seen once. The CDR3 totals 13 residues. Looked up from germline, CDR1 is LNHDA and CDR2 is SQIVND (reference sequence). J gave up 5 bases and V 6 bases, and 5 bases lay outside the gene matches. Sequenced sample: PBMCs. The clonotype originates from a woman aged 40 to 55 in good health and CMV-seropositive. The rearrangement uses TRBV19 and TRBJ2-5; TRBD1 matches at 8 bases. The CDR3 sequence: CASRRTGRETQYF. The CDR3 bases are TGTGCCAGTAGGCGGACAGGGAGGGAGACCCAGTACTTC.